Listed below are T cell receptor beta chains from one sample, sequenced in a study of OX40 agonist ivuxolimab in advanced cancers. Only in-frame clones appear in the TCRdb table, and some are missing; sequencing was by immunoSEQ multiplex PCR. The sample lists 90,000 or so clones; about 87% were seen once. Here the sequenced sample was CD4+ or CD8+ T cells sorted from blood, taken in a trial of the OX40 agonist ivuxolimab. The receptors shown here come from an adult with an advanced solid tumor such as melanoma, head and neck, liver or kidney cancer. Both conserved end residues are part of each CDR3. The order of the fields is CDR3 length, J gene, V gene, CDR3 protein.

CDR3 length: 16; J gene: TRBJ1-3; V gene: TRBV10-3; CDR3 protein: CAISGGQHSSGNTIYF
CDR3 length: 15; J gene: TRBJ2-1; V gene: TRBV15; CDR3 protein: CATSRVPSSYNEQFF
CDR3 length: 16; J gene: TRBJ1-3; V gene: TRBV11-2; CDR3 protein: CASSLRGASSGNTIYF
CDR3 length: 13; J gene: TRBJ1-1; V gene: TRBV29-1; CDR3 protein: CSVGSTGSTEAFF
CDR3 length: 14; J gene: TRBJ2-7; V gene: TRBV7-2; CDR3 protein: CASSPLADSYEQYF
CDR3 length: 15; J gene: TRBJ2-2; V gene: TRBV6-1; CDR3 protein: CASREAGGNTGELFF
CDR3 length: 17; J gene: TRBJ1-3; V gene: TRBV5-6; CDR3 protein: CASSLRGQGAFGNTIYF
CDR3 length: 12; J gene: TRBJ2-1; V gene: TRBV5-1; CDR3 protein: CASSFTGDEQFF
CDR3 length: 13; J gene: TRBJ1-4; V gene: TRBV5-1; CDR3 protein: CASSEGLNEKLFF
CDR3 length: 14; J gene: TRBJ2-5; V gene: TRBV15; CDR3 protein: CATSRDRVQETQYF
CDR3 length: 15; J gene: TRBJ2-2; V gene: TRBV19; CDR3 protein: CASSIGGRLAGELFF
CDR3 length: 15; J gene: TRBJ2-3; V gene: TRBV6-4; CDR3 protein: CASRSSGLSTDTQYF
CDR3 length: 15; J gene: TRBJ1-4; V gene: TRBV5-5; CDR3 protein: CASSLGVAVLEKLFF
CDR3 length: 13; J gene: TRBJ1-1; V gene: TRBV27; CDR3 protein: CASSFGDFTEAFF
CDR3 length: 15; J gene: TRBJ2-1; V gene: TRBV11-3; CDR3 protein: CASSVSGRAHNEQFF
CDR3 length: 13; J gene: TRBJ2-5; V gene: TRBV7-6; CDR3 protein: CASSLARQETQYF
CDR3 length: 15; J gene: TRBJ2-2; V gene: TRBV6-6; CDR3 protein: CASSYVAGLTGELFF
CDR3 length: 18; J gene: TRBJ2-2; V gene: TRBV21-1; CDR3 protein: CASSKVRGTALGGGELFF
CDR3 length: 11; J gene: TRBJ1-2; V gene: TRBV6-1; CDR3 protein: CASTLFYGYTF
CDR3 length: 15; J gene: TRBJ2-7; V gene: TRBV12-2; CDR3 protein: CASRLKDRGPYEQYF
CDR3 length: 17; J gene: TRBJ2-1; V gene: TRBV5-8; CDR3 protein: CASSPGTSGRPDNEQFF
CDR3 length: 16; J gene: TRBJ2-6; V gene: TRBV15; CDR3 protein: CATSRATGPGANVLTF
CDR3 length: 15; J gene: TRBJ2-1; V gene: TRBV7-9; CDR3 protein: CASSLDGNSYNEQFF
CDR3 length: 14; J gene: TRBJ1-5; V gene: TRBV30; CDR3 protein: CAWSVRGRRGPQHF
CDR3 length: 15; J gene: TRBJ2-1; V gene: TRBV5-1; CDR3 protein: CASSLDSSSYNEQFF
CDR3 length: 12; J gene: TRBJ2-3; V gene: TRBV19; CDR3 protein: CASSRLAGDQYF
CDR3 length: 14; J gene: TRBJ2-3; V gene: TRBV7-3; CDR3 protein: CASSLDRGTDTQYF
CDR3 length: 14; J gene: TRBJ1-1; V gene: TRBV2; CDR3 protein: CASSELGLNTEAFF
CDR3 length: 12; J gene: -; V gene: TRBV6-4; CDR3 protein: CASTETGYEQYF
CDR3 length: 13; J gene: TRBJ1-4; V gene: TRBV6-5; CDR3 protein: CASSPSGWEKLFF
CDR3 length: 17; J gene: TRBJ1-2; V gene: TRBV18; CDR3 protein: CASSRGLGSRANYGYTF
CDR3 length: 19; J gene: TRBJ2-1; V gene: TRBV21-1; CDR3 protein: CASSKSAGQGGPSYNEQFF
CDR3 length: 14; J gene: TRBJ1-1; V gene: TRBV11-2; CDR3 protein: CASSPSRVWTEAFF